Shown below are 29 T cell receptor beta chains from a single sample sequenced in a study of early T cells in non-severe SARS-CoV-2 infection. TCRdb reanalysed the 5' RACE reads using MiXCR and keeps one entry per CDR3 protein. This table holds tens of thousands of distinct CDR3 sequences, 9.5% to 15% found once. Sequencing was carried out using whole blood. The receptors come from an adult who was a healthcare worker with PCR-confirmed SARS-CoV-2 infection or an uninfected control (not recorded which).

This clonotype occurred a few times. The chain uses TRBV12-3 or TRBV12-4 and TRBJ2-3; D gene ambiguous. This CDR3 is built from 12 residues. The germline V and J ends were trimmed by 5 bases and 2 bases, with 5 bases remaining between them. In DNA, the CDR3 is TGTGCCAGCAGTCTATTCACAGATACGCAGTATTTT. It translates to CASSLFTDTQYF.

In the case of this clonotype: At one of its ends the junction is not consistent with the germline gene, which may arise from a read error. V usage is TRBV28 and J usage is TRBJ2-3, with D perhaps TRBD1 (5 bases). The CDR3 has 14 amino acids. Per the germline V gene, CDR1 is MDHEN and CDR2 is SYDVKM. As DNA, the CDR3 is TGTGTCAGCAGTTTATCCAGGGAAACAGATACGCAGTATTTT. It yields the protein CVSSLSRETDTQYF.

The chain combines TRBV20-1 with TRBJ2-2; 10 bases are a match to TRBD2. The length of the CDR3 is 14 residues. The J segment lost 5 bases and the V segment lost 2 bases, leaving 2 bases of the junction unmatched. Per the germline V gene, CDR1 is DFQATT and CDR2 is SNEGSKA (reference sequence). The CDR3 is CSARSGGATGELFF. CDR3 in DNA: TGCAGTGCTAGAAGCGGGGGGGCTACCGGGGAGCTGTTTTTT.

This clonotype has a handful of counts. Compared with germline, one end of the junction differs, possibly owing to a read error. V gene TRBV11-2 combines with J gene TRBJ1-4, with a possible D match to TRBD1 (5 bases). Germline loops: CDR1 SGHAT, CDR2 FQNNGV. CDR3 length: 14 amino acids. CDR3 nucleotide sequence: TGTGCCAGCAGCTTATCTGGGACTAGTGAAAAACTGTTTTTT. It encodes CASSLSGTSEKLFF. Supplemented by reference TRBV11-2 and TRBJ1-4, the full variable domain reads EAGVAQSPRYKIIEKRQSVAFWCNPISGHATLYWYQQILGQGPKLLIQFQNNGVVDDSQLPKDRFSAERLKGVDSTLKIQPAKLEDSAVYLCASSLSGTSEKLFFGSGTQLSVL.

This clonotype was observed at least ten times. The genes are TRBV6-2 or TRBV6-3 and TRBJ2-1; TRBD2 matches at 7 bases. V shed 7 bases, J shed 4 bases, and the junction held 10 bases outside the gene matches. Per the germline V gene, CDR1 is MNHEY and CDR2 is SVGEGT. The CDR3 runs to 15 residues. DNA for the CDR3: TGTGCCAGCAAGAAAACGGGGGGATTTTACAATGAGCAGTTCTTC. Amino acids: CASKKTGGFYNEQFF.

This clonotype was found a few times. The chain links TRBV10-1 to TRBJ1-2, with unresolved D. There are 13 residues in the CDR3. The germline V gene encodes CDR1 WNHNN and CDR2 SYGVQD (reference sequence). V was trimmed by 4 bases and J by 2 bases, leaving 8 bases between them. The CDR3: CASSVDSNYGYTF. The DNA of the CDR3 is TGCGCCAGCAGTGTGGACTCCAACTATGGCTACACCTTC.

CDR3 protein: CASSPRRGPYNEQFF. CDR3 in DNA: TGTGCCAGCAGCCCCCGCAGGGGGCCCTACAATGAGCAGTTCTTC. The chain links TRBV7-6 to TRBJ2-1, with 8 bases that match TRBD1. The CDR3 has 15 residues. The trim removed 5 bases at V and 2 bases at J, leaving 5 bases unmatched. The germline gives CDR1 SGHVS, CDR2 FNYEAQ.

The chain recombines TRBV11-2 with TRBJ2-7; D gene ambiguous. The germline CDR1 and CDR2 sequences are SGHAT and FQNNGV. This CDR3 contains 16 residues. Deletions cut 1 base from V and 4 bases from J, with 17 bases between. Here the CDR3 DNA reads TGTGCCAGCAGCTTAGTGAGTCCGACGGTCGATTACGAGCAGTACTTC. Translation gives CASSLVSPTVDYEQYF. Full variable domain (rest looked up from reference TRBV11-2 and TRBJ2-7): EAGVAQSPRYKIIEKRQSVAFWCNPISGHATLYWYQQILGQGPKLLIQFQNNGVVDDSQLPKDRFSAERLKGVDSTLKIQPAKLEDSAVYLCASSLVSPTVDYEQYFGPGTRLTVT.

Turning to this clonotype: This may arise from a read error, as a much more abundant clone is one base away. This chain uses TRBV28 with TRBJ2-7; D tentatively fits TRBD1 or TRBD2 (6 bases each). In germline, CDR1 is MDHEN, CDR2 SYDVKM. The CDR3 contains 14 residues. The CDR3 here is CASSLLRQDYGQYF. The CDR3 DNA is TGTGCCAGCAGTTTACTGAGACAGGACTACGGGCAGTACTTC.

In its sample, this clonotype was seen a few times. This chain uses TRBV4-3 with TRBJ2-2; 7 bases fit TRBD2. This CDR3 comprises 15 residues. With V trimmed by 0 bases and J by 6 bases, 4 bases remained unmatched. Germline V gene lookup returns CDR1 LGHNA and CDR2 YSLEER. The CDR3 spells CASSQDRLASGELFF. In DNA, the CDR3 is TGCGCCAGCAGCCAAGATCGACTAGCATCCGGGGAGCTGTTTTTT.

This clonotype was seen more than once but under ten times. The chain joins TRBV20-1 to TRBJ2-5; 10 bases align to TRBD2. This CDR3 is built from 17 residues. Germline V gene data show CDR1 as DFQATT and CDR2 as SNEGSKA (reference sequence). J gave up 2 bases and V 6 bases, and 15 bases lay outside the gene matches. The CDR3 region is CSAEVLAGGRGQETQYF. The CDR3 DNA sequence: TGCAGTGCGGAGGTTTTAGCGGGGGGACGTGGTCAAGAGACCCAGTACTTC.

This clonotype has only a few counts. The V and J genes are TRBV3-1 and TRBJ2-3; no clear D. CDR3 length: 14 residues. V lost 4 bases, J lost 4 bases, and 12 bases lay in between. Germline V gene sequence: CDR1 LGHDT, CDR2 YNNKEL (reference sequence). The CDR3 DNA reads as TGTGCCAGCAGCCCAACTCCGGGCCCAGATACGCAGTATTTT. Translating it yields CASSPTPGPDTQYF.

This clonotype was detected ten times or more. CDR3 bases: TGTGCCAGCTCATCTAGCGGGGGGTCCACAGATACGCAGTATTTT. As protein: CASSSSGGSTDTQYF. The chain couples TRBV18 to TRBJ2-3; 11 bases are shared with TRBD2. Germline CDR1 is KGHSH and CDR2 is LQKENI. This CDR3 spans 15 amino acids. The ends lost 5 bases at V and 2 bases at J; junction bases unmatched: 3.

The chain recombines TRBV29-1 with TRBJ2-3; TRBD1 agrees at 7 bases. CDR1 is SQVTM, CDR2 ANQGSEA, per germline. The CDR3 has 14 amino acids. With V trimmed by 7 bases and J by 2 bases, 9 bases remained unmatched. The CDR3 is CSARAGTATDTQYF. The CDR3 coding sequence is TGCAGCGCCCGAGCCGGGACAGCCACAGATACGCAGTATTTT.

This clonotype has ten or more counts. The V gene is TRBV25-1, the J gene TRBJ2-1; 7 bases agree with TRBD2. V lost 6 bases and J lost 0; bases outside the gene matches: 5. Germline V gene data show CDR1 as MGHDK and CDR2 as SYGVNS. The CDR3 has 15 amino acids. CDR3 in amino acids: CASSPTSFSYNEQFF. Here the CDR3 DNA reads TGTGCCAGCAGCCCGACTAGCTTCTCCTACAATGAGCAGTTCTTC.

The chain joins TRBV20-1 to TRBJ2-3; 8 bases align to TRBD2. The CDR3 contains 14 residues. CDR1 and CDR2 (germline): DFQATT, SNEGSKA (reference sequence). Trimming took 5 bases from V and 1 from J; bases not matched to a gene: 5. CDR3 sequence reads: CSARSGSGTDTQYF. The CDR3 nucleotides read TGCAGTGCTCGGAGCGGGAGCGGCACAGATACGCAGTATTTT.

The chain recombines TRBV6-2 or TRBV6-3 with TRBJ1-4; no clear D. V was pared by 8 bases and J by 0 bases, with 4 bases between. Germline CDR1 MNHEY, CDR2 SVGEGT. The CDR3 is 12 amino acids. The CDR3 sequence: CASRATNEKLFF. The CDR3 DNA follows: TGTGCCAGCCGGGCAACTAATGAAAAACTGTTTTTT.

This clonotype was found many times. The chain employs TRBV28 and TRBJ1-5, with 8 bases identical to TRBD1. Looked up from germline, CDR1 is MDHEN and CDR2 is SYDVKM. V lost 6 bases to trimming and J lost 5 bases; unmatched junction nucleotides: 6. The CDR3 has 14 residues. CDR3 bases: TGTGCCAGCAGCCCAACAGGGGGTGATCAGCCCCAGCATTTT. Protein product: CASSPTGGDQPQHF. The whole variable domain, filled in from reference TRBV28 and TRBJ1-5, reads DVKVTQSSRYLVKRTGEKVFLECVQDMDHENMFWYRQDPGLGLRLIYFSYDVKMKEKGDIPEGYSVSREKKERFSLILESASTNQTSMYLCASSPTGGDQPQHFGDGTRLSIL.

In its sample, this clonotype was seen many times. V and J are TRBV27 and TRBJ1-1, with TRBD1 identical over 7 bases. CDR3 length: 15 amino acids. Germline V gene data show CDR1 as MNHEY and CDR2 as SMNVEV (reference sequence). The V and J ends lost 3 bases and 5 bases, in that order; junction bases with no gene match: 9. The CDR3 sequence is CASSLGTQGGTEAFF. The CDR3 nucleotides are TGTGCCAGCAGTTTGGGGACCCAGGGGGGGACTGAAGCTTTCTTT.

This sequence joins TRBV9 and TRBJ2-3, with D possibly TRBD1 on 7 matching bases. The CDR3 contains 15 residues. The germline V gene has CDR1 SGDLS and CDR2 YYNGEE. V was cut by 4 bases and J by 5 bases, with 17 bases left in between. DNA of the CDR3: TGTGCCAGCAGCCCGGGGGACAGAGGATTAGATACGCAGTATTTT. This codes for CASSPGDRGLDTQYF. Full variable domain (rest looked up from reference TRBV9 and TRBJ2-3): DSGVTQTPKHLITATGQRVTLRCSPRSGDLSVYWYQQSLDQGLQFLIQYYNGEERAKGNILERFSAQQFPDLHSELNLSSLELGDSALYFCASSPGDRGLDTQYFGPGTRLTVL.

This chain connects TRBV6-2 or TRBV6-3 to TRBJ1-5; D is ambiguous. Germline CDR1 is MNHEY and CDR2 is SVGEGT. The CDR3 covers 14 residues. The V gene lost 4 bases and the J gene lost 3 bases, with 10 bases spanning the gap. CDR3 in amino acids: CASSFLGPNQPQHF. The CDR3, as DNA: TGTGCCAGCAGTTTTCTCGGGCCCAATCAGCCCCAGCATTTT.

This clonotype was observed at least ten times. V usage is TRBV6-2 or TRBV6-3 and J usage is TRBJ1-1, with D unresolved. CDR1 is MNHEY and CDR2 is SVGEGT in the germline V gene. Trimming cost V 0 bases and J 0 bases, with 8 bases left between them. The CDR3 is 15 amino acids. CDR3 protein: CASSYSFFVNTEAFF. CDR3 DNA sequence: TGTGCCAGCAGTTACTCGTTCTTCGTGAACACTGAAGCTTTCTTT.

This clonotype was seen only a few times. For the CDR3, the DNA is TGTGCCAGCGGTTCCCCCAGGACAGGGGAAATGGACACTGAAGCTTTCTTT. Its translation: CASGSPRTGEMDTEAFF. This chain uses TRBV11-2 with TRBJ1-1, with 9 bases aligning to TRBD1. The CDR3 is made up of 17 amino acids. The J segment lost 3 bases and the V segment lost 8 bases, leaving 16 bases of the junction unmatched. CDR1 is SGHAT, CDR2 FQNNGV, per germline.

This clonotype appeared many times. The gene calls are TRBV6-2 or TRBV6-3 and TRBJ1-6; D is undetermined. V lost 7 bases and J 5 bases, leaving 15 bases between the germline ends. CDR3 length equals 15 residues. Looked up from germline, CDR1 is MNHEY and CDR2 is SVGEGT. The CDR3 DNA reads as TGTGCCAGCAACCTCGGACGGATCAATAATTCACCCCTCCACTTT. It encodes CASNLGRINNSPLHF.

This clonotype was recorded many times. The chain joins TRBV20-1 to TRBJ2-7; tentatively, D is TRBD1 (5 bases). V lost 1 base and J lost 6, with 16 bases in between. The CDR3 is 14 residues long. Per germline, CDR1 DFQATT and CDR2 SNEGSKA (reference sequence). The CDR3 sequence is CSARVGSGLAEQYF. The CDR3 coding sequence is TGCAGTGCTAGAGTGGGCTCAGGGCTTGCCGAGCAGTACTTC.

The table lists this clonotype with many counts. J is TRBJ2-3 and V is TRBV11-2; D unclear. The CDR3 spans 13 residues. The V and J ends lost 2 bases and 4 bases respectively, with 7 bases between them. The germline V gene encodes CDR1 SGHAT and CDR2 FQNNGV. CDR3 sequence: CASSLNSADTQYF. The CDR3 coding sequence is TGTGCCAGCAGCTTAAACTCGGCAGATACGCAGTATTTT.

V usage is TRBV27 and J usage is TRBJ1-4; TRBD1 matches 7 bases. Per the germline V gene, CDR1 is MNHEY and CDR2 is SMNVEV (reference sequence). J lost 3 bases, V lost 6 bases, and 7 bases had no gene match. This CDR3 has 15 residues. CDR3 nucleotides: TGTGCCAGCAGATTAGGACAGGCCTCTAATGAAAAACTGTTTTTT. It codes for CASRLGQASNEKLFF.

The chain uses TRBV30 and TRBJ1-2; 8 bases are a match to TRBD1. CDR1 GTSNPN and CDR2 SVGIG come from the germline V gene (reference sequence). J lost 6 bases, V lost 3 bases, and 9 bases had no gene match. The CDR3 has 14 amino acids. CDR3 sequence: CAWRKQDREDGYTF. The CDR3 DNA reads as TGTGCCTGGAGGAAACAGGACAGGGAGGATGGCTACACCTTC.

The chain joins TRBV21-1 to TRBJ1-4; whether TRBD1, the table's D call, matches the DNA was not checked. TRBV21-1 is given as a pseudogene. There are 18 residues in the CDR3. The CDR3 is CASSKTSGGQGENEKLFF. CDR3 DNA sequence: TGTGCCAGCAGCAAAACCTCCGGCGGACAGGGCGAGAATGAAAAACTGTTTTTT.